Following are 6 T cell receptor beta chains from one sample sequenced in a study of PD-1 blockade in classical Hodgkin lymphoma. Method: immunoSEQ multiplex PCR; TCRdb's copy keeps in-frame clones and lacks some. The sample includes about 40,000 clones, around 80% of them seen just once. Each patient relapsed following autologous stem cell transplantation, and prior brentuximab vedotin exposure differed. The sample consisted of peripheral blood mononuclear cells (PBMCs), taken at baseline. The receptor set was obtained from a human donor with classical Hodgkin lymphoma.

The CDR3 spells CASSPHVRQRNIQYF. In DNA form, the CDR3 reads TGCGCCAGCAGTCCGCATGTGCGACAGAGAAACATTCAGTACTTC. This chain uses TRBV23-1 with TRBJ2-4, with a weak D call TRBD1 (5 bases). TRBV23-1 is marked as an open reading frame, function uncertain. The CDR3 spans 15 residues. Trimming took off 4 bases at V and 6 bases at J, with 16 bases between the two ends.

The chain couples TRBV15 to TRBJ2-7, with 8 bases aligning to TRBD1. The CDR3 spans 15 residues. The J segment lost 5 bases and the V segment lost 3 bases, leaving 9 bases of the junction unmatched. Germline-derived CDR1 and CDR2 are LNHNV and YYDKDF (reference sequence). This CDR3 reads CATSRGGQVMNEQYF. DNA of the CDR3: TGTGCCACCAGCAGGGGGGGACAGGTGATGAACGAGCAGTACTTC.

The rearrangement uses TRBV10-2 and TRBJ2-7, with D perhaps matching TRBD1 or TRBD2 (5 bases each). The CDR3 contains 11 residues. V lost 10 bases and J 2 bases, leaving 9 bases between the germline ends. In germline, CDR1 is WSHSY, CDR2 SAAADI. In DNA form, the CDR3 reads TGCGCCACCGGGACCCCCTACGAGCAGTACTTC. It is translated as CATGTPYEQYF.

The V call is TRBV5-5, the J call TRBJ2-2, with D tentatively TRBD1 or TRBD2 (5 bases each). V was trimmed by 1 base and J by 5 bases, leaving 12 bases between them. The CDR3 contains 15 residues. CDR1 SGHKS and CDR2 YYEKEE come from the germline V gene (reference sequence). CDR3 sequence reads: CASSLWDGPTGELFF. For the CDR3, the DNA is TGTGCCAGCAGCTTGTGGGACGGACCGACCGGGGAGCTGTTTTTT. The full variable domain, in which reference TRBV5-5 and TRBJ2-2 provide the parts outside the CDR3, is DAGVTQSPTHLIKTRGQQVTLRCSPISGHKSVSWYQQVLGQGPQFIFQYYEKEERGRGNFPDRFSARQFPNYSSELNVNALLLGDSALYLCASSLWDGPTGELFFGEGSRLTVL.

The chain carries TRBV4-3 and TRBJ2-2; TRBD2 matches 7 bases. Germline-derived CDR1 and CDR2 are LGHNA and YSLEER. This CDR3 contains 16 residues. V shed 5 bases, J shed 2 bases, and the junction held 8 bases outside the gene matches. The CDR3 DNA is TGCGCCAGCAGCACGGAGGCGGGGGATAACACCGGGGAGCTGTTTTTT. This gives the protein CASSTEAGDNTGELFF.

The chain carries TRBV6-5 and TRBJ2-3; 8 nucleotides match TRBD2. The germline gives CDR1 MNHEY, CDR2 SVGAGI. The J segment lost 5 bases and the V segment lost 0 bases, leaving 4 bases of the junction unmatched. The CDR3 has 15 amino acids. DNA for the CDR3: TGTGCCAGCAGTTACTCGCAGCTAGCGGGAGATACGCAGTATTTT. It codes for CASSYSQLAGDTQYF.